The 24 T cell receptor beta chains in this list originate from one sample, sequenced in a study of T-cell memory formation after mild COVID-19. TCRdb used MiXCR to reprocess the 5' RACE reads, holding one entry per CDR3 protein. The top ten clones hold approximately 21% of a sample with around 340,000 distinct CDR3 sequences, roughly 13% of them seen once. The sample comprised PBMCs or a T cell subset sorted from them (not recorded which). All receptors come from a man between 18 and 35 years old who had mild COVID-19 (a few samples of this study predate the infection). Cell type and time point are not known.

This clonotype was counted only a few times. The rearrangement links TRBV20-1 to TRBJ2-7, with a weak D call TRBD2 (6 bases). The germline CDR1 and CDR2 sequences are DFQATT and SNEGSKA (reference sequence). V shed 5 bases and J shed 7 bases, with 21 bases lying between them. The CDR3 has 14 residues. The CDR3 DNA is TGCAGTGCTCCTTTACTAGACGGGGGTAGGGAGCAGTACGTC. The encoded protein is CSAPLLDGGREQYV.

The V call is TRBV10-3, the J call TRBJ2-5; D is possibly TRBD1 or TRBD2 (6 bases each). The CDR3 has 14 amino acids. Trimming took 8 bases from V and 6 from J, leaving 19 bases between them. CDR1 is ENHRY, CDR2 SYGVKD, per germline. Here the CDR3 DNA reads TGTGCCATCCGACAGGATCCGGGGGAAAAGACCCAGTACTTC. Protein: CAIRQDPGEKTQYF.

The chain links TRBV4-3 to TRBJ2-1; 11 nucleotides line up with TRBD2. Looked up from germline, CDR1 is LGHNA and CDR2 is YSLEER. The CDR3 extends over 19 amino acids. J lost 9 bases, V lost 1 base, and 17 bases had no gene match. DNA of the CDR3: TGCGCCAGCAGCCAAGGAACCGAGGGACTAATAGCGGGGGGGGTTGAGCAGTTCTTC. Residues: CASSQGTEGLIAGGVEQFF.

The gene calls are TRBV2 and TRBJ2-5; TRBD2 aligns across 8 bases. Trimming cost V 3 bases and J 0 bases; bases outside gene matches: 18. Germline values: CDR1 SNHLY, CDR2 FYNNEI. The CDR3 length is 20 residues. CDR3 DNA: TGTGCCAGCAGTGACCCGGGAGGGGCGTTCGGCCCTTGGTACCAAGAGACCCAGTACTTC. Its protein is CASSDPGGAFGPWYQETQYF.

This clonotype was detected only a few times. The gene calls are TRBV10-3 and TRBJ1-1; maybe TRBD1 (6 bases). The CDR3 is made up of 15 amino acids. Germline CDR1 is ENHRY and CDR2 is SYGVKD. V gave up 0 bases and J gave up 3 bases, with 11 bases separating them. The CDR3 DNA reads TGTGCCATCAGTGAGTCGGGAGGGGGGTACACTGAAGCTTTCTTT. It yields the protein CAISESGGGYTEAFF.

The chain has TRBV6-1 and TRBJ1-2; D not resolved. Germline V lookup: CDR1 MNHNS, CDR2 SASEGT. CDR3 size: 15 residues. Trimming stripped 0 bases from V and 4 bases from J, with 12 bases between. This CDR3 is CASSEALRGIYGYTF. CDR3 nucleotides: TGTGCCAGCAGTGAAGCGCTTCGGGGTATCTATGGCTACACCTTC.

This clonotype came up many times. V is TRBV12-3 or TRBV12-4 and J is TRBJ2-5; D unresolved. Between the trimmed V and J ends, which lost 0 bases and 2 bases, there was a span of 7 bases. The CDR3 totals 14 residues. The CDR3 DNA reads as TGTGCCAGCAGTTTAGCGGGGTCACAAGAGACCCAGTACTTC. It encodes CASSLAGSQETQYF.

J is TRBJ2-3 and V is TRBV5-1; D unresolved. The V end lost 0 bases, the J end lost 2 bases, and 10 bases lay between the germline ends. CDR1 is SGHRS, CDR2 YFSETQ, per germline. The length of the CDR3 is 15 residues. The CDR3 DNA follows: TGCGCCAGCAGCTTGGCCTGGGGATCCACAGATACGCAGTATTTT. This gives the protein CASSLAWGSTDTQYF.

V and J are TRBV12-3 or TRBV12-4 and TRBJ1-5; maybe TRBD1 (5 bases). This CDR3 contains 15 residues. Between the trimmed V and J ends, which lost 4 bases and 0 bases, there was a span of 10 bases. The CDR3 nucleotides read TGTGCCAGCAGTTGGAACGGACATAGCAATCAGCCCCAGCATTTT. It encodes CASSWNGHSNQPQHF.

The chain has TRBV6-5 and TRBJ1-1; 7 bases fit TRBD1. CDR3 length: 14 amino acids. V dropped 5 bases and J dropped 7; count of bases not matched to a gene: 10. The V gene's germline CDR1 is MNHEY and CDR2 SVGAGI. This CDR3 reads CASSGQAPLSEAFF. DNA for the CDR3: TGTGCCAGCAGTGGACAGGCCCCCCTCAGTGAAGCTTTCTTT.

V is TRBV4-3 and J is TRBJ1-1, with 8 bases identical to TRBD1. The CDR3 loop spans 16 amino acids. Per the germline V gene, CDR1 is LGHNA and CDR2 is YSLEER. The V gene end was trimmed by 2 bases and the J gene end by 6 bases; junction bases not matched to a gene: 11. The CDR3 DNA reads TGCGCCAGCAGCCAATTTCAGGGGGCACTGGGCGCTGAAGCTTTCTTT. Translating it yields CASSQFQGALGAEAFF.

The chain recombines TRBV21-1 with TRBJ1-5; no check of the table's D call, TRBD1, against the DNA was made. TRBV21-1 represents a pseudogene. The length of the CDR3 is 17 residues. The CDR3 loop is CASSKGGAGGGLMPQHF. In DNA form, the CDR3 reads TGTGCCAGCAGCAAAGGAGGGGCTGGGGGCGGCCTGATGCCCCAGCATTTT.

Details on this clonotype: Germline and junction disagree at one end, which may indicate a read error. The gene calls are TRBV7-9 and TRBJ2-1, with 7 bases aligning to TRBD1. This CDR3 has 16 residues. Germline lookup yields CDR1 SEHNR and CDR2 FQNEAQ (reference sequence). CDR3 sequence reads: CAGSLVTGENANEQFF. The DNA of the CDR3 is TGTGCCGGCAGCTTAGTCACAGGGGAAAACGCCAATGAGCAGTTCTTC.

This clonotype was found many times. V usage is TRBV4-1 and J usage is TRBJ1-2; 8 bases align to TRBD1. The CDR3 has 14 amino acids. With V trimmed by 3 bases and J by 5 bases, 5 bases remained unmatched. The germline V gene has CDR1 MGHRA and CDR2 YSYEKL. For the CDR3, the DNA is TGCGCCAGCAGCCAGGGGACAGGCGGTTATGGCTACACCTTC. It specifies CASSQGTGGYGYTF.

The chain is built from TRBV5-4 and TRBJ2-1, with 11 nucleotides matching TRBD2. The CDR3 has 16 amino acids. Trimming took 3 bases from V and 2 from J; bases not matched to a gene: 4. The V gene's germline CDR1 is SGHNT and CDR2 YYREEE (reference sequence). CDR3 residues: CASSSIAGGPYNEQFF. CDR3 nucleotides: TGTGCCAGCAGCTCCATAGCGGGGGGGCCCTACAATGAGCAGTTCTTC.

This clonotype was detected many times. V usage is TRBV5-4 and J usage is TRBJ2-1; D gene ambiguous. V shed 0 bases and J shed 4 bases, with 8 bases lying between them. The CDR3 is 14 amino acids. Germline V gene lookup returns CDR1 SGHNT and CDR2 YYREEE (reference sequence). CDR3 in DNA: TGTGCCAGCAGCTTGGGGACGGAGTACAATGAGCAGTTCTTC. This sequence encodes CASSLGTEYNEQFF.

This clonotype was detected many times. The V and J genes are TRBV10-3 and TRBJ2-4; D may match TRBD1 or TRBD2 (7 bases each). Per germline, CDR1 ENHRY and CDR2 SYGVKD. This CDR3 has 15 residues. Trimming took off 4 bases at V and 7 bases at J, with 17 bases between the two ends. Written as DNA, the CDR3 is TGTGCCATCAGTGTGGGAGGGGGCGATGGGAACATTCAGTACTTC. Translated: CAISVGGGDGNIQYF.

This clonotype was picked up a small number of times. V and J are TRBV5-1 and TRBJ2-7; D is possibly TRBD2 (5 bases). Germline V gives CDR1 SGHRS, CDR2 YFSETQ. V lost 4 bases, J lost 7 bases, and 21 bases lay in between. The CDR3 length is 15 residues. CDR3 sequence reads: CASSPGASRDLEQYF. For the CDR3, the DNA is TGCGCCAGCAGCCCTGGAGCCAGTCGGGATCTAGAGCAGTACTTC.

This clonotype was recorded a few times. The CDR3 region is CASSWGGGEDTEAFF. CDR3 nucleotides: TGCGCCAGCAGCTGGGGCGGGGGGGAGGACACTGAAGCTTTCTTT. The rearrangement uses TRBV5-1 and TRBJ1-1; the D gene is possibly TRBD1 (5 bases). Germline CDR1 is SGHRS and CDR2 is YFSETQ. The CDR3 loop spans 15 amino acids. V lost 3 bases, J lost 3 bases, and 15 bases lay in between.

This clonotype came up a few times. The chain has TRBV25-1 and TRBJ2-7, with D perhaps matching TRBD1 (5 bases). Trimming cost V 0 bases and J 6 bases, with 15 bases left between them. The length of the CDR3 is 15 residues. Germline lookup yields CDR1 MGHDK and CDR2 SYGVNS. DNA for the CDR3: TGTGCCAGCAGTGAATATCTTTTAGGACATGGCGAGCAGTACTTC. It specifies CASSEYLLGHGEQYF.

V is TRBV7-9 and J is TRBJ1-5; 8 nucleotides line up with TRBD1. Looked up from germline, CDR1 is SEHNR and CDR2 is FQNEAQ (reference sequence). The CDR3 is 17 amino acids. The V and J ends lost 5 bases and 7 bases, in that order; junction bases with no gene match: 16. The DNA for the CDR3 is TGTGCCAGCAGCGGCGGGGGGCAGACAGGGGTGAGGCAGCCCCAGCATTTT. Translated: CASSGGGQTGVRQPQHF.

This clonotype was recorded a few times. The chain has TRBV7-6 and TRBJ1-3; perhaps TRBD1 as D (6 bases). CDR3 length equals 17 residues. CDR1 SGHVS and CDR2 FNYEAQ come from the germline V gene. The V gene lost 5 bases and the J gene lost 2 bases, with 19 bases spanning the gap. The CDR3 loop is CASSDPRLRGPGNTIYF. For the CDR3, the DNA is TGTGCCAGCAGCGACCCGAGGTTGCGGGGGCCTGGAAACACCATATATTTT.

This rearrangement joins TRBV2 to TRBJ1-2; tentative D call: TRBD1 (5 bases). The CDR3 spans 14 residues. From germline, CDR1 is SNHLY and CDR2 FYNNEI. Between the trimmed V and J ends, which lost 2 bases and 5 bases, there was a span of 12 bases. As DNA, the CDR3 is TGTGCCAGCAGTGAATCCTTGGGGGGATATGGCTACACCTTC. Its protein is CASSESLGGYGYTF.

This clonotype was counted a few times. V is TRBV6-5 and J is TRBJ2-2; 11 bases map to TRBD2. The V and J ends lost 5 bases and 3 bases, in that order; junction bases with no gene match: 8. The CDR3 has 17 amino acids. CDR1 and CDR2 (germline): MNHEY, SVGAGI. The CDR3 DNA sequence: TGTGCCAGCAGTGTACGGTCTAGCGGGGGGTACACCGGGGAGCTGTTTTTT. As protein: CASSVRSSGGYTGELFF.